What follows are 4 T cell receptor beta chains derived from one specimen sequenced in a study of CD8 T cells and mutated HIV epitopes (dated by TCRdb to about 2021). The protocol used for the library was single-cell sequencing. Sequenced using an Illumina MiSeq. Single-cell cDNA was generated by a method adapted from Smart-seq2 and MARS-Seq, in which oligo-dT primers with well-specific UMIs and KAPA HiFi first-round PCR were used. Pooled first-round products underwent nested PCR with template-switch oligo forward primers and barcoded reverse primers specific to the TCR alpha and beta chains. The public reads were quality trimmed at Q25 with fastp and then assembled into clones with MiXCR by TCRdb, keeping productive beta chains. One record per CDR3 amino acid sequence lists the most common genes and DNA. The sample table records under 550 distinct CDR3 sequences; about half of these occur just once. The ten biggest clones cover approximately 60% of the sample.

Sample time point, as interpreted from the label and publication: sampled during acute HIV-1 infection (about 23-92 days post infection). Sequencing was performed on CD8+ T cells sorted from blood by dual tetramer staining, taken during acute HIV infection. Interpreted using the paper, the cell subset or site label stands for: cells binding both NAE and AE RF10 tetramers (cross-reactive), unstimulated. These receptors came from a young man with HIV-1 infection.

This clonotype has ten or more counts. The chain has TRBV20-1 and TRBJ2-7; TRBD1 matches 12 bases. The CDR3 consists of 18 residues. J lost 0 bases, V lost 5 bases, and 14 bases had no gene match. In germline, CDR1 is DFQATT, CDR2 SNEGSKA (reference sequence). CDR3 sequence (DNA): TGCAGTGCTCCGGGACAGGGGGCGTCCCTTTCGAACTCCTACGAGCAGTACTTC. This sequence encodes CSAPGQGASLSNSYEQYF.

Remarks on this clonotype: A far larger clone lies a single base away; this is likely a read error. This chain joins TRBV20-1 and TRBJ2-1, with D hard to call. CDR3 length: 15 amino acids. The germline V gene has CDR1 DFQATT and CDR2 SNEGSKA (reference sequence). V shed 5 bases and J shed 10 bases, with 24 bases lying between them. CDR3 bases: TGCAGTGCTCAGCCCTCGAACTTGGAGTCCTACGAGCAGTTCTTC. This sequence encodes CSAQPSNLESYEQFF.

The gene calls are TRBV20-1 and TRBJ2-7; 9 bases are a match to TRBD2. J was trimmed by 2 bases and V by 1 base; bases with no gene match: 12. The CDR3 runs 17 residues. CDR1 is DFQATT, CDR2 SNEGSKA, per germline (reference sequence). The CDR3 DNA sequence: TGCAGTGCTAGAGCCCCCCCCGGAAGCGGGGGGACCTACGAGCAGTACTTC. It codes for CSARAPPGSGGTYEQYF.

Ten or more counts support this clonotype. J is TRBJ2-7 and V is TRBV20-1; weak D call: TRBD2 (5 bases). The CDR3 sequence is 13 residues long. Deletions cut 3 bases from V and 0 bases from J, with 9 bases between. CDR1 is DFQATT and CDR2 is SNEGSKA in the germline V gene (reference sequence). In nucleotides, the CDR3 is TGCAGTGCTAGCGGCCGGGACTCCTACGAGCAGTACTTC. It encodes CSASGRDSYEQYF.